These 15 T cell receptor beta chains were all obtained from the same sample, sequenced in a study of post-analysis software for immune sequencing data. Study outcomes and limitations: In patients, TRBV5-6, TRBV5-1 and TRBV20-1 belonged to four or five TRBV segments found more frequently than in controls.

These receptors have no known antigen. Unique molecular identifiers had been added to the TCR beta cDNA libraries. A single record per CDR3 protein comes from TCRdb applying MiXCR to the PCR reads. Of about 180,000 distinct CDR3 sequences listed, 30% were seen once; the top ten hold 1.5%. Material: blood. These receptors were collected from a girl under 18 with multiple sclerosis.

This clonotype was counted many times. J is TRBJ2-1 and V is TRBV5-1; 9 bases map to TRBD2. Germline V gene lookup returns CDR1 SGHRS and CDR2 YFSETQ. J gave up 4 bases and V 5 bases, and 4 bases lay outside the gene matches. This CDR3 is 14 amino acids long. DNA of the CDR3: TGCGCCAGCAGTCATAGCGGGGGTTACAATGAGCAGTTCTTC. Translated: CASSHSGGYNEQFF.

The chain joins TRBV5-1 to TRBJ2-5; TRBD2 matches 14 bases. With 4 bases clipped from V and 3 bases from J, the junction kept 2 bases outside the gene matches. The germline V gene encodes CDR1 SGHRS and CDR2 YFSETQ. The length of the CDR3 is 15 residues. As DNA, the CDR3 is TGCGCCAGCAGCCAGACTAGCGGGAGGGAAGAGACCCAGTACTTC. Protein product: CASSQTSGREETQYF. Full variable domain (missing parts from reference TRBV5-1 and TRBJ2-5): KAGVTQTPRYLIKTRGQQVTLSCSPISGHRSVSWYQQTPGQGLQFLFEYFSETQRNKGNFPGRFSGRQFSNSRSEMNVSTLELGDSALYLCASSQTSGREETQYFGPGTRLLVL.

Many counts were recorded for this clonotype. The J gene is TRBJ2-1, the V gene TRBV18, with 14 positions matching TRBD2. V lost 6 bases to trimming and J lost 4 bases; unmatched junction nucleotides: 8. CDR3 length: 17 residues. Germline values: CDR1 KGHSH, CDR2 LQKENI. The CDR3 region has the DNA TGTGCCAGCTCGCCAGGGACTAGCGGGAGCAAGTACAATGAGCAGTTCTTC. Translation: CASSPGTSGSKYNEQFF.

This clonotype was recorded once. A much larger clone sits a single nucleotide away, making a read error possible. This chain joins TRBV6-5 and TRBJ2-7; 7 positions match TRBD1. This CDR3 region has 15 residues. CDR1 is MNHEY and CDR2 is SVGAGI in the germline V gene. This CDR3 is CASSYQTGTSYKQYF. The CDR3 nucleotides are TGTGCCAGCAGTTACCAGACAGGGACGTCCTACAAGCAGTACTTC.

This clonotype showed up many times. The chain is built from TRBV24-1 and TRBJ2-7; TRBD1 agrees at 8 bases. The germline V gene has CDR1 KGHDR and CDR2 SFDVKD. The CDR3 extends over 14 amino acids. The V segment lost 7 bases and the J segment 5 bases; nucleotides outside the gene matches: 9. CDR3 amino acids: CATRQDRDRDEQYF. The CDR3 DNA reads TGTGCCACCAGGCAGGACAGGGATAGGGACGAGCAGTACTTC.

This clonotype was recorded a few times. The rearrangement uses TRBV5-1 and TRBJ2-3, with D tentatively TRBD1 (5 bases). The V gene's germline CDR1 is SGHRS and CDR2 YFSETQ. CDR3 length equals 16 residues. With 2 bases removed from V and 0 bases from J, the gap between germline ends came to 13 bases. CDR3 in amino acids: CASSFARDRSTDTQYF. The CDR3 DNA sequence: TGCGCCAGCAGCTTCGCCAGGGATCGGAGCACAGATACGCAGTATTTT. Filled out from reference TRBV5-1 and TRBJ2-3, the complete variable domain reads KAGVTQTPRYLIKTRGQQVTLSCSPISGHRSVSWYQQTPGQGLQFLFEYFSETQRNKGNFPGRFSGRQFSNSRSEMNVSTLELGDSALYLCASSFARDRSTDTQYFGPGTRLTVL.

The gene calls are TRBV6-5 and TRBJ2-5; TRBD2 aligns across 11 bases. The J segment lost 11 bases and the V segment lost 2 bases, leaving 10 bases of the junction unmatched. This CDR3 comprises 15 residues. Germline V gene sequence: CDR1 MNHEY, CDR2 SVGAGI. The DNA for the CDR3 is TGTGCCAGCAGTTACGAGACTAGCGGGACGAGAGAGCAGTACTTC. Protein product: CASSYETSGTREQYF.

The count of this clonotype is one. This may come from a read error, since a much larger clone is one base off. The V gene is TRBV25-1, the J gene TRBJ2-5; 8 positions match TRBD1. This CDR3 region has 14 residues. After removal of 6 bases from V and 11 bases from J, the junction contained 14 bases not matched to a gene. In germline, CDR1 is MGHDK, CDR2 SYGVNS. CDR3 coding DNA: TGTGCCAGCAGCCGGGACAGGCCGGGGAATGAGCAGTACTTC. Amino acids: CASSRDRPGNEQYF. The full variable domain, with the rest looked up from reference TRBV25-1 and TRBJ2-5, is EADIYQTPRYLVIGTGKKITLECSQTMGHDKMYWYQQDPGMELHLIHYSYGVNSTEKGDLSSESTVSRIRTEHFPLTLESARPSHTSQYLCASSRDRPGNEQYFGPGTRLLVL.

Points on this clonotype: A read error may produce the germline difference seen at one junction end. The CDR3 bases are TGTGCCAGCAGTGGACTAGCGGGAGGGCCCAGCACCGGGGAGCGGTTTTTT. It translates to CASSGLAGGPSTGERFF. The chain couples TRBV12-3 or TRBV12-4 to TRBJ2-2; TRBD2 aligns across 15 bases. The CDR3 loop spans 17 amino acids.

This clonotype turned up a few times. The chain links TRBV5-1 to TRBJ1-6; D uncertain. Germline V CDR1 and CDR2: SGHRS, YFSETQ. This CDR3 has 13 amino acids. V was trimmed by 4 bases and J by 10 bases, leaving 12 bases between them. CDR3 in DNA: TGCGCCAGCAGCCCTAGACGAAGCTCACCCCTCCACTTT. Translation: CASSPRRSSPLHF.

This clonotype was recorded only once. This could be a read error, since a much larger clone is one nucleotide away. The J gene is TRBJ2-7, the V gene TRBV6-6, with D maybe TRBD1 (6 bases). Germline CDR1 is MNHNY and CDR2 is SVGAGI (reference sequence). Deletions cut 8 bases from V and 7 bases from J, with 18 bases between. The CDR3 covers 13 residues. CDR3 protein: CASQDSSYNEQYF. DNA of the CDR3: TGTGCCAGCCAGGACAGTTCTTACAATGAGCAGTACTTC.

This clonotype was recorded many times. V usage is TRBV11-2 and J usage is TRBJ2-1, with 7 bases aligning to TRBD2. The CDR3 sequence is 14 residues long. The germline V gene encodes CDR1 SGHAT and CDR2 FQNNGV. With V trimmed by 5 bases and J by 8 bases, 9 bases remained unmatched. Written as DNA, the CDR3 is TGTGCCAGCAGCCCAGGACTAGAGGTCGATGAGCAGTTCTTC. It specifies CASSPGLEVDEQFF.

This clonotype was seen many times. The CDR3 region is CASRGDRVHYEQYF. The CDR3 DNA reads as TGTGCCAGCAGGGGGGACAGGGTACACTACGAGCAGTACTTC. The chain combines TRBV12-3 or TRBV12-4 with TRBJ2-7, with TRBD1 identical over 9 bases. With V trimmed by 6 bases and J by 3 bases, 6 bases remained unmatched. The CDR3 extends over 14 amino acids.

Comment on this clonotype: A much larger clonotype is one base distant, so this may be a read error. The chain is built from TRBV12-3 or TRBV12-4 and TRBJ2-1; 8 positions match TRBD2. CDR3 size: 13 residues. The CDR3 sequence: CTSISERENEQFF. The CDR3 nucleotides read TGTACCAGCATCTCAGAGCGGGAGAATGAGCAGTTCTTC.

A note on this clonotype: One junction end does not reproduce the germline sequence, and a read error may be involved. This rearrangement joins TRBV5-1 to TRBJ2-7; D tentatively reads TRBD1 or TRBD2 (5 bases each). This CDR3 has 17 amino acids. Looked up from germline, CDR1 is SGHRS and CDR2 is YFSETQ. The CDR3 is CASSLAGTRPFSCEQYF. The CDR3 nucleotides read TGCGCCAGCAGCTTGGCCGGGACCAGGCCTTTCTCCTGCGAGCAGTACTTC.